A selection of T cell receptor beta chains follows, all from one sample in a study of blood T cells in healthy people across ages. MiXCR, run by TCRdb on the 5' RACE reads, gives a single entry per CDR3 protein. The table has about 680,000 distinct CDR3 sequences, around 45% seen once. Sequencing was carried out using blood. The origin of the receptors is a woman in her sixties in good health. Both conserved end residues are part of each CDR3. Each record gives: J gene, clone size, V gene, D gene, CDR3 DNA, CDR3 protein. D genes are given only for firm matches. Rows may omit the clone size; those that give it use once, few, many or a size class.

J: TRBJ2-2
size: NA
V: TRBV5-1
D: NA
DNA: TGCGCCAGCAGCGGCGGGACAGCCAGGACCGGGGAGCTGTTTTTT
CDR3: CASSGGTARTGELFF

J: TRBJ2-7
size: NA
V: TRBV6-2/TRBV6-3
D: NA
DNA: TGTGCCACCTCCGGAAAATACGAGCAGTACTTC
CDR3: CATSGKYEQYF

J: TRBJ2-7
size: few
V: TRBV7-6
D: TRBD1
DNA: TGTGCCAGCAGCGCAAAAGGGGGCGCCGTCTACGAGCAGTACTTC
CDR3: CASSAKGGAVYEQYF

J: TRBJ1-2
size: NA
V: TRBV6-1
D: NA
DNA: TGTGCCAGCAGTGACGCGGATAGAAGGGGGGGCCTCTACACCTTC
CDR3: CASSDADRRGGLYTF

J: TRBJ2-5
size: NA
V: TRBV6-5
D: TRBD1
DNA: TGTGCCAGCAGAGAGGGGGCCAGAACCCAGTACTTC
CDR3: CASREGARTQYF

J: TRBJ2-1
size: NA
V: TRBV5-1
D: TRBD2
DNA: TGCGCCAGCAGCGCTACTAGCGGGACCGCCAGGGAGCAGTTCTTC
CDR3: CASSATSGTAREQFF

J: TRBJ2-3
size: NA
V: TRBV6-6
D: TRBD1
DNA: TGTGCCAGCAGGGACAGGTACACAGATACGCAGTATTTT
CDR3: CASRDRYTDTQYF

J: TRBJ1-5
size: NA
V: TRBV21-1
D: NA
DNA: TGTGCCAGCAGCAGTCGGAGCGGGCAGCCCCAGCATTTT
CDR3: CASSSRSGQPQHF

J: TRBJ2-5
size: NA
V: TRBV7-9
D: NA
DNA: TGTGCCAGCAGCTTATACGGGAACGGGGAGACCCAGTACTTC
CDR3: CASSLYGNGETQYF

J: TRBJ1-1
size: NA
V: TRBV20-1
D: TRBD1
DNA: TGCAGTGCTAGAGCCCGGGGGAACAGGGGAGGCACTGAAGCTTTCTTT
CDR3: CSARARGNRGGTEAFF

J: TRBJ2-7
size: medium-sized
V: TRBV2
D: NA
DNA: TGTGCCAGCAGCTCTAGTACATTAGGCTACGAGCAGTACTTC
CDR3: CASSSSTLGYEQYF

J: TRBJ1-1
size: few
V: TRBV7-9
D: NA
DNA: TGTGCCAGCAGCTACACACTGAACACTGAAGCTTTCTTT
CDR3: CASSYTLNTEAFF

J: TRBJ2-5
size: NA
V: TRBV7-2
D: TRBD1
DNA: TGTGCCAGCAGCCCGGGACAGGGGGGCCAAGAGACCCAGTACTTC
CDR3: CASSPGQGGQETQYF

J: TRBJ2-7
size: many
V: TRBV3-1
D: TRBD1
DNA: TGTGCCAGCAGCCGAGGGACAGCCTCCTACGAGCAGTACTTC
CDR3: CASSRGTASYEQYF

J: TRBJ1-5
size: NA
V: TRBV5-5
D: NA
DNA: TGTGCCAGCAGCTTGGAACAGAGCTGGGCCCAGCCCCAGCATTTT
CDR3: CASSLEQSWAQPQHF

J: TRBJ2-6
size: few
V: TRBV7-2
D: NA
DNA: TGTGCCAGCAGCCCCCGGGTCATCACCTCTGGGGCCAACGTCCTGACTTTC
CDR3: CASSPRVITSGANVLTF

J: TRBJ2-1
size: NA
V: TRBV20-1
D: NA
DNA: TGCAGTGCTGGAGTTTCGGGCCCTGAGCAGTTCTTC
CDR3: CSAGVSGPEQFF

J: TRBJ2-1
size: few
V: TRBV29-1
D: NA
DNA: TGCAGCGCTAAATCTATCGGACAGAACTCCTACAATGAGCAGTTCTTC
CDR3: CSAKSIGQNSYNEQFF

J: TRBJ2-3
size: NA
V: TRBV5-6
D: NA
DNA: TGTGCCAGCAGCCCCTTGACAGGAATGATTACAGATACGCAGTATTTT
CDR3: CASSPLTGMITDTQYF

J: TRBJ1-6
size: many
V: TRBV2
D: TRBD1
DNA: TGTGCCAGCACCCGGACAGGGGATAATTCACCCCTCCACTTT
CDR3: CASTRTGDNSPLHF

J: TRBJ2-5
size: NA
V: TRBV9
D: NA
DNA: TGTGCCAGCAGCGTAGCTCCCCGAAGGGAGACCCAGTACTTC
CDR3: CASSVAPRRETQYF

J: TRBJ2-3
size: NA
V: TRBV6-1
D: TRBD2
DNA: TGTGCCAGCAGTGCGCTAGCGGGAGGTGAGACAGATACGCAGTATTTT
CDR3: CASSALAGGETDTQYF

J: TRBJ1-1
size: NA
V: TRBV28
D: NA
DNA: TGTGCCAGCAGTTCAACAGGGCAGAACACTGAAGCTTTCTTT
CDR3: CASSSTGQNTEAFF